A single sample is the source of the 25 T cell receptor beta chains below, sequenced in a study of identical twins. TCRdb re-analysed the 5' RACE reads in MiXCR, keeping a single row per CDR3 protein. The profile covers roughly 630,000 distinct CDR3 sequences, with around 7.5% appearing a single time and around 1.6% taken by the ten largest. The sample also formed part of further work on yellow fever vaccine responses in identical twins.

What was sequenced was PBMCs. The receptors were gathered from a young woman in good health.

This rearrangement joins TRBV20-1 to TRBJ1-6; D gene uncertain. V dropped 2 bases and J dropped 6 bases, with 8 bases sitting between them. Per germline, CDR1 DFQATT and CDR2 SNEGSKA (reference sequence). The CDR3 has 13 residues. This CDR3 reads CSARRAPNSPLHF. The CDR3 region has the DNA TGCAGTGCTAGACGGGCCCCTAATTCACCCCTCCACTTT.

This clonotype was counted a few times. This rearrangement joins TRBV24-1 to TRBJ2-1; 7 nucleotides agree with TRBD2. The length of the CDR3 is 18 residues. CDR1 and CDR2 from the germline V gene are KGHDR and SFDVKD. V shed 3 bases and J 9 bases; nucleotides not matched to a gene: 19. CDR3 protein: CATSDRNNGGAGRGEQFF. In nucleotides, the CDR3 is TGTGCCACCAGTGATAGAAACAACGGTGGAGCGGGGAGGGGTGAGCAGTTCTTC.

This clonotype showed up just a few times. This chain links TRBV15 with TRBJ2-7, with 9 bases identical to TRBD2. Germline CDR1 and CDR2: LNHNV and YYDKDF (reference sequence). V shed 1 base and J 1 base; nucleotides not matched to a gene: 8. CDR3 size: 17 residues. This chain's CDR3 is CATSRVSGGRASYEQYF. The CDR3 DNA reads TGTGCCACCAGCAGAGTTAGTGGCGGGAGGGCATCCTACGAGCAGTACTTC.

A few counts support this clonotype. The chain employs TRBV16 and TRBJ2-3, with TRBD1 as a possible D gene (5 bases). CDR3 length equals 16 residues. The germline CDR1 and CDR2 sequences are KGHSY and FQNENV. The ends were cut back, 3 bases at V and 3 bases at J, with 16 bases in the middle. The CDR3 DNA reads as TGTGCCAGCAGCCATGACACGTCGGACAATACAGATACGCAGTATTTT. The encoded protein is CASSHDTSDNTDTQYF.

This clonotype was recorded many times. The gene calls are TRBV5-1 and TRBJ2-1; TRBD1 aligns across 12 bases. CDR1 is SGHRS, CDR2 YFSETQ, per germline. V was pared by 3 bases and J by 4 bases, with 5 bases of the junction left unmatched. This CDR3 region has 16 residues. The CDR3 DNA sequence: TGCGCCAGCAGCTCCCGGGGACAGGGGGCTTACAATGAGCAGTTCTTC. It translates to CASSSRGQGAYNEQFF.

This clonotype showed up just a few times. The J gene is TRBJ1-5, the V gene TRBV20-1, with D possibly matching TRBD1 (6 bases). CDR3 length: 14 amino acids. Trimming pared 3 bases from V and 3 bases from J, leaving 12 bases between. The V gene's germline CDR1 is DFQATT and CDR2 SNEGSKA (reference sequence). CDR3 nucleotides: TGCAGTGCTAGTCCGGGGGCCCTCAATCAGCCCCAGCATTTT. Translated: CSASPGALNQPQHF.

This clonotype was detected ten times or more. The chain uses TRBV7-3 and TRBJ1-6, with D possibly matching TRBD1 (6 bases). The CDR3 sequence is 14 residues long. The V end was cut by 5 bases, the J end by 7 bases, with 12 bases between. The germline CDR1 and CDR2 sequences are SGHTA and FQGTGA. CDR3 amino acids: CASSLGQKNSPLHF. The CDR3 coding sequence is TGTGCCAGCAGCCTTGGACAGAAGAATTCACCCCTCCACTTT.

The sample holds a few counts of this clonotype. This chain joins TRBV27 and TRBJ2-1, with D maybe TRBD1 (6 bases). CDR1 is MNHEY, CDR2 SMNVEV, per germline (reference sequence). This CDR3 has 14 amino acids. V was cut by 3 bases and J by 5 bases, with 11 bases left in between. The CDR3 bases are TGTGCCAGCAGTTTTCTTTCAGGGGACAATGAGCAGTTCTTC. Encoded protein: CASSFLSGDNEQFF.

The rearrangement links TRBV9 to TRBJ2-1; TRBD2 agrees at 12 bases. Trimming at V came to 4 bases and at J to 8 bases, leaving 10 bases not matched to a gene. The CDR3 has 16 amino acids. CDR1 is SGDLS and CDR2 is YYNGEE in the germline V gene. The CDR3 sequence is CASSPDPLAGGDEQFF. CDR3 in DNA: TGTGCCAGCAGCCCAGACCCCCTAGCGGGAGGGGATGAGCAGTTCTTC.

There are a few counts of this clonotype. The chain joins TRBV12-3 or TRBV12-4 to TRBJ1-6, with D possibly being TRBD1 (6 bases). CDR3 size: 17 residues. With 6 bases removed from V and 0 bases from J, the gap between germline ends came to 15 bases. CDR3 in DNA: TGTGCCAGCAGAAAGACAGGCCAACCCTCCTATAATTCACCCCTCCACTTT. Protein product: CASRKTGQPSYNSPLHF.

The J gene is TRBJ2-5, the V gene TRBV7-2; D is undetermined. CDR1 is SGHTA and CDR2 is FQGNSA in the germline V gene. The CDR3 loop spans 13 amino acids. V lost 4 bases and J 5 bases, leaving 11 bases between the germline ends. This chain's CDR3 is CASSSLVRETQYF. The CDR3 DNA reads TGTGCCAGCAGCTCCCTCGTCAGGGAGACCCAGTACTTC.

The table lists this clonotype with a few counts. The rearrangement links TRBV6-5 to TRBJ1-1; a weak D match, TRBD1 (5 bases). CDR3 length: 12 amino acids. V lost 7 bases, J lost 4 bases, and 10 bases lay in between. Germline V gene sequence: CDR1 MNHEY, CDR2 SVGAGI. The DNA for the CDR3 is TGTGCCAGCAAAAACGGGGGCACTGAAGCTTTCTTT. As protein: CASKNGGTEAFF.

V gene TRBV10-2 combines with J gene TRBJ2-1; TRBD2 matches 7 bases. Trimming took 4 bases from V and 6 from J; bases not matched to a gene: 6. The germline V gene encodes CDR1 WSHSY and CDR2 SAAADI. The CDR3 is 14 residues long. CDR3 amino acids: CASSGGRTVNEQFF. CDR3 DNA sequence: TGCGCCAGCAGTGGCGGGAGAACGGTCAATGAGCAGTTCTTC.

Ten or more counts support this clonotype. CDR3: CASSLDRAPLHF. In DNA, the CDR3 is TGTGCCAGCAGTTTAGACAGGGCACCCCTCCACTTT. The rearrangement uses TRBV28 and TRBJ1-6; 7 nucleotides agree with TRBD1. The V gene's germline CDR1 is MDHEN and CDR2 SYDVKM. This CDR3 is 12 amino acids long. V trimming: 2 bases; J trimming: 11 bases; junction bases outside the gene matches: 0.

The sample holds many counts of this clonotype. The chain employs TRBV6-2 or TRBV6-3 and TRBJ2-1; 8 bases agree with TRBD2. Per the germline V gene, CDR1 is MNHEY and CDR2 is SVGEGT. The CDR3 has 17 amino acids. The junction had 9 bases not matched to a gene; V was cut back by 5 bases and J by 0 bases. CDR3 in amino acids: CASSRRRGESSYNEQFF. DNA for the CDR3: TGTGCCAGCAGTCGCCGGCGGGGGGAGAGCTCCTACAATGAGCAGTTCTTC.

This clonotype appeared a few times. This chain connects TRBV20-1 to TRBJ2-7, with 8 bases matching TRBD2. With 3 bases clipped from V and 4 bases from J, the junction kept 5 bases outside the gene matches. CDR1 and CDR2 from the germline V gene are DFQATT and SNEGSKA (reference sequence). The CDR3 extends over 13 amino acids. The CDR3 DNA is TGCAGTGCTAGCGGGGGGGCCGGTTACGAGCAGTACGTC. Amino acid sequence: CSASGGAGYEQYV.

The J gene is TRBJ2-5, the V gene TRBV7-6; 7 bases line up with TRBD1. From germline, CDR1 is SGHVS and CDR2 FNYEAQ. The CDR3 loop spans 14 amino acids. The trim removed 2 bases at V and 5 bases at J, leaving 5 bases unmatched. DNA for the CDR3: TGTGCCAGCAGCTTAAGAGGGGGCCCGGAGACCCAGTACTTC. It yields the protein CASSLRGGPETQYF.

This clonotype was detected only a few times. The V call is TRBV4-1, the J call TRBJ2-2, with TRBD2 identical over 8 bases. This CDR3 contains 16 residues. Germline CDR1 and CDR2: MGHRA and YSYEKL. V lost 1 base to trimming and J lost 7 bases; unmatched junction nucleotides: 8. CDR3 residues: CASSQVGGGLGGELFF. The CDR3 coding sequence is TGCGCCAGCAGCCAAGTCGGGGGGGGGCTCGGCGGGGAGCTGTTTTTT.

This clonotype was found many times. The chain joins TRBV12-3 or TRBV12-4 to TRBJ2-3; D is perhaps TRBD2 (6 bases). Deletions cut 2 bases from V and 2 bases from J, with 11 bases between. CDR3 length equals 15 residues. CDR3 DNA: TGTGCCAGCAGTTTAAAAGCGGGCCTCACAGATACGCAGTATTTT. Amino acid sequence: CASSLKAGLTDTQYF.

This clonotype was counted ten times or more. The chain carries TRBV5-1 and TRBJ2-4; 9 bases map to TRBD1. Unmatched junction bases numbered 7, after V lost 0 bases and J lost 0 bases. This CDR3 spans 18 amino acids. Germline-derived CDR1 and CDR2 are SGHRS and YFSETQ. The CDR3: CASSLGRTGDLAKNIQYF. For the CDR3, the DNA is TGCGCCAGCAGCTTGGGTCGGACAGGGGATCTAGCCAAAAACATTCAGTACTTC.

The chain employs TRBV5-5 and TRBJ2-2; D not certain. The ends were cut back, 2 bases at V and 4 bases at J, with 9 bases in the middle. The CDR3 sequence is 14 residues long. Looked up from germline, CDR1 is SGHKS and CDR2 is YYEKEE (reference sequence). CDR3 DNA: TGTGCCAGCAGCTTTGTCGGAATCACCGGGGAGCTGTTTTTT. This codes for CASSFVGITGELFF.

In its sample, this clonotype was seen many times. CDR3 loop: CASSQTDTQYF. CDR3 coding DNA: TGTGCCAGCAGCCAGACAGATACGCAGTATTTT. V usage is TRBV12-3 or TRBV12-4 and J usage is TRBJ2-3; D is ambiguous. The CDR3 runs 11 residues. Trimming took 6 bases from V and 3 from J, leaving 4 bases between them.

The CDR3 bases are TGTGCCAGCAGCCCCACACTAGTCTCAGATACGCAGTATTTT. Its protein is CASSPTLVSDTQYF. The V call is TRBV3-1, the J call TRBJ2-3; a possible D gene is TRBD2 (5 bases). V was clipped by 4 bases and J by 4 bases, with 12 bases between them. This CDR3 is 14 amino acids long. Per germline, CDR1 LGHDT and CDR2 YNNKEL (reference sequence).

This clonotype has only a few counts. In DNA, the CDR3 is TGTGCCAGCAGCCGATGGACTAGCGGGAGCCGCGATGAGCAGTTCTTC. Its translation is CASSRWTSGSRDEQFF. This chain uses TRBV12-3 or TRBV12-4 with TRBJ2-1; 13 bases agree with TRBD2. This CDR3 region has 16 residues. Trimming removed 6 bases from V and 8 bases from J; junction bases left unmatched: 10.

This clonotype was counted a few times. The chain employs TRBV2 and TRBJ1-2; weak D call: TRBD1 (5 bases). CDR1 and CDR2 (germline): SNHLY, FYNNEI. The CDR3 is 16 amino acids. V shed 6 bases and J shed 2 bases, with 19 bases lying between them. The CDR3 nucleotides are TGTGCCAGCAGCCGGGACGGCGAGATCCAAAACTATGGCTACACCTTC. Protein product: CASSRDGEIQNYGYTF.